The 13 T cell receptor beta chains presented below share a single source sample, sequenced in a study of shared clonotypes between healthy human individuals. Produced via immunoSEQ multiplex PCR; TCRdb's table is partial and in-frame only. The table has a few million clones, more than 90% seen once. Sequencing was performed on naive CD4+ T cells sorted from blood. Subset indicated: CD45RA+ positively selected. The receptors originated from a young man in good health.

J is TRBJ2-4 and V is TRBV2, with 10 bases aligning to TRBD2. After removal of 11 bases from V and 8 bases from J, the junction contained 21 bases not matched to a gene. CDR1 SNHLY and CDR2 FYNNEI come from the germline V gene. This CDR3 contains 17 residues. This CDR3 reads CASLPSSGSFVRHIQYF. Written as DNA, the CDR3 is TGTGCCTCCCTCCCTTCTAGCGGGAGCTTCGTTCGGCACATTCAGTACTTC.

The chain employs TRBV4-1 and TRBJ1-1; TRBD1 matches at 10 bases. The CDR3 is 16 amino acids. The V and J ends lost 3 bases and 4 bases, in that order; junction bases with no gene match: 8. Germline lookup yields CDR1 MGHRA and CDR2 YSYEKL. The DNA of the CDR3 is TGCGCCAGCAGCCAGGAGGACAGGGGGTCGGGCACTGAAGCTTTCTTT. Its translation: CASSQEDRGSGTEAFF.

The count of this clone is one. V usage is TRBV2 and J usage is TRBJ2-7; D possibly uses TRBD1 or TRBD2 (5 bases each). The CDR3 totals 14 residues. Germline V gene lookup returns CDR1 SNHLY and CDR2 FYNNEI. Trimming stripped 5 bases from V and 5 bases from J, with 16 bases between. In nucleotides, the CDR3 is TGTGCCAGCAGTTGGGGGTTGTCGATGGACGAGCAGTACTTC. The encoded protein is CASSWGLSMDEQYF.

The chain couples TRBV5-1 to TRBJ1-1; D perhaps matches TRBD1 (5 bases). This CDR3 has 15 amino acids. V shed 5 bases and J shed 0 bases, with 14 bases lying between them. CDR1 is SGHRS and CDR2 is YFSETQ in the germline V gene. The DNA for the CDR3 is TGCGCCAGCAGGTTTTCGACAGACCTGAACACTGAAGCTTTCTTT. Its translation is CASRFSTDLNTEAFF.

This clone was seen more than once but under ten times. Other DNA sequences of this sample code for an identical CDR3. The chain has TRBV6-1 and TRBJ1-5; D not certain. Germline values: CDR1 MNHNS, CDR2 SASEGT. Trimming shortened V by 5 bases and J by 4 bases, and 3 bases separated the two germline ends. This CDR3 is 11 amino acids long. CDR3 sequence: CASSHNQPQHF. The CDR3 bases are TGTGCCAGCAGTCATAATCAGCCCCAGCATTTT.

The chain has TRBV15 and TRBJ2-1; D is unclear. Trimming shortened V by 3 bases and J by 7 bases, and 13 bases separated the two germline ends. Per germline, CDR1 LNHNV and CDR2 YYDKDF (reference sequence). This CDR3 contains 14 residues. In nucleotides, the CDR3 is TGTGCCACCAGCAGGCCCCCGGCGCGAAATGAGCAGTTCTTC. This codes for CATSRPPARNEQFF.

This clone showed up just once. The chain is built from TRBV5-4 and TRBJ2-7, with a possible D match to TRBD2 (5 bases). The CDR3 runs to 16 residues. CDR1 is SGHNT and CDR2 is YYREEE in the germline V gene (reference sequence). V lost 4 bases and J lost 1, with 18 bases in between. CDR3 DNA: TGTGCCAGCAGCGTCCAAGGGAGACAATTATCCTACGAGCAGTACTTC. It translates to CASSVQGRQLSYEQYF.

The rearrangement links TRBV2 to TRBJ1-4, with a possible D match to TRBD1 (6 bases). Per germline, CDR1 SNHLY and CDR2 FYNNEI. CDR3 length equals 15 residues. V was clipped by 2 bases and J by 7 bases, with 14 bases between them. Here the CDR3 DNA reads TGTGCCAGCAGTGAAATTGGGGGGCCGAGTGAAAAACTGTTTTTT. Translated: CASSEIGGPSEKLFF.

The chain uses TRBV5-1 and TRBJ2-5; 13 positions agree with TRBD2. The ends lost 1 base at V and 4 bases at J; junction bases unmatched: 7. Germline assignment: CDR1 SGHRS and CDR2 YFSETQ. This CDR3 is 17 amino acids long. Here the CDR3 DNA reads TGCGCCAGCAGCTTGTATGGACTAGCGGGGGAGGGAGAGACCCAGTACTTC. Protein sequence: CASSLYGLAGEGETQYF.

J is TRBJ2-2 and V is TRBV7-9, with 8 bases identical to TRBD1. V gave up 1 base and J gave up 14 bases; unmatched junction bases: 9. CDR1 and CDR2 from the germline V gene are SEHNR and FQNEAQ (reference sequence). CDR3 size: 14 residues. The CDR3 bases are TGTGCCAGCAGCTTAGTCGTCGGACAGGGTAAACTGTTTTTT. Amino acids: CASSLVVGQGKLFF.

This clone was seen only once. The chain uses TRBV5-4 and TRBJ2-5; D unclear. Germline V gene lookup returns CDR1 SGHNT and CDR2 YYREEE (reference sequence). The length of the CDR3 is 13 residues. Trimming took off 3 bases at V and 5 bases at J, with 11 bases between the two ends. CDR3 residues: CASSSLPWETQYF. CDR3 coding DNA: TGTGCCAGCAGCTCCCTACCTTGGGAGACCCAGTACTTC.

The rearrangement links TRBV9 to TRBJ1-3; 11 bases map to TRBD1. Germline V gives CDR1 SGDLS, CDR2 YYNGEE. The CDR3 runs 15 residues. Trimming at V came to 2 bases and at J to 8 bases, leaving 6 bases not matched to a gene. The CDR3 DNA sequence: TGTGCCAGCAGCGTTGTTGGGACAGGGGGTGACACCATATATTTT. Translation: CASSVVGTGGDTIYF.

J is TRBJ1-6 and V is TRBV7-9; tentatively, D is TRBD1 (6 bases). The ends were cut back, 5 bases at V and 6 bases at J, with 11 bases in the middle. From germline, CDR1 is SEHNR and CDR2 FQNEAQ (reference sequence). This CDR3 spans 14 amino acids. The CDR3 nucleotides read TGTGCCAGCAGCGAACAGGGCTCTAATTCACCCCTCCACTTT. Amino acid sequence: CASSEQGSNSPLHF. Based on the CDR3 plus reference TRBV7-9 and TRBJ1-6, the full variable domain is DTGVSQNPRHKITKRGQNVTFRCDPISEHNRLYWYRQTLGQGPEFLTYFQNEAQLEKSRLLSDRFSAERPKGSFSTLEIQRTEQGDSAMYLCASSEQGSNSPLHFGNGTRLTVT.